The present TCR beta chain was sequenced within a study of sequential checkpoint blockade in melanoma. Study information: Randomization was 1:1 between first-line nivolumab→ipilimumab and ipilimumab→nivolumab. Maintenance nivolumab came after either treatment sequence.

Profiled with immunoSEQ multiplex PCR; TCRdb holds only in-frame clones, not every one. The repertoire includes over 15,000 clones, roughly 70% of them detected once, and approximately 10% sits in the top ten. The treatment denotes: randomized to nivolumab then ipilimumab (arm A) or the reverse (arm B). Germline CDR1 MNHEY, CDR2 SMNVEV (reference sequence). The CDR3 length is 15 residues. With 3 bases removed from V and 5 bases from J, the gap between germline ends came to 16 bases. The chain carries TRBV27 and TRBJ2-5; D might be TRBD2 (6 bases). Sequenced here: CD8+ T cells sorted from blood (inferred from file names), sampled from a patient given nivolumab and ipilimumab in sequence. The TCR originated in a human donor with melanoma. In DNA form, the CDR3 reads TGTGCCAGCAGTTTCGCTGCGGGAAACGGGGAGACCCAGTACTTC. Translated, it gives CASSFAAGNGETQYF.